This T cell receptor (beta chain) originates from a study of blood T cells in healthy people across ages (dated by TCRdb to the mid-2010s). Looking at the study overall: In model experiments, roughly one uniquely barcoded TCR beta cDNA molecule per two T cells was captured by template switching. Donors were grouped into four age groups: young (average 16 years), middle-aged (39), aged (over 55) and long-lived (about 90). For two donors (one aged 18 to 30 and one aged 80 or older), the study analyzed two additional independent replicas of 1 million unique cDNA reads from the same blood draw. Using deep sequencing normalized with unique cDNA molecular identifiers, the study measured how TCR beta repertoire diversity changes with age. To avoid experimental bias, donors of different ages were distributed randomly across sequencing lanes.

This clonotype turned up a few times. No cognate antigen has been identified for it. No much larger clone is present one base from it, and per-base qualities are unavailable. Overall study outcomes, separate from this receptor: Compared with the aged group, the long-lived group had more naive CD4+ T cells, fewer expanded clones and increased TCR diversity, a pattern suggesting age selection. Observed TCR beta diversity per million T cells fell roughly linearly with age, and a significant reduction was already apparent by age roughly 40. Estimates of total diversity based on one million sequenced T cells were regarded as lower bounds and as underestimates. Because the CMV infection status of the donors was unknown, age-related changes in expanded clonotypes may potentially have been confounded. The percentage of naive T cells measured by flow cytometry correlated strongly with observed TCR beta diversity. Conclusive comparison of naive and antigen-experienced compartments was prevented by the profiling of bulk unsorted PBMCs.

Receptors were amplified or captured by 5' RACE. Sequenced on an Illumina HiSeq 2500. The second PCR ran for about 7 to 11 cycles and used a J-beta primer mix along with a sample-barcoded 5' primer. A template-switch 5' adaptor carrying 12 random nucleotides introduced a unique molecular identifier onto each TCR beta cDNA molecule. At least 3 million CDR3-containing paired-end reads were obtained from each sample. The Mint cDNA synthesis kit, primed by a TRBC-specific oligonucleotide, was used to synthesize first-strand cDNA from all RNA. Following uracil-DNA glycosylase treatment, all cDNA underwent a first 18-cycle PCR with the universal primers M1SS and BC2_uni_R. The source study handled its data this way. Normalization of each sample was performed by random selection of 1 million high-quality reads, each carrying a distinct molecular identifier. Instead of being binned into consensus sequences, reads with shared molecular identifiers were discarded. MiTCR, set to a Q25 quality threshold and the strictest error-elimination algorithm, was used for CDR3 identification, clonotype clustering and error correction. A nonparametric unseen species model with Euler transformation was used to estimate lower-bound total TCR beta diversity. TCRdb reprocessed the public reads (quality trimming at Q25 with fastp, clone calling with MiXCR) and kept in-frame beta chains. CDR3 protein duplicates are merged, each entry listing the most common genes and DNA. The V and J calls reflect TCRdb's pipeline rather than the authors' work. The sample table contains roughly 1,500,000 distinct CDR3 sequences; only one count was recorded for about 31% of them. The ten top clones hold around 11% of the sample.

Systemically healthy Caucasian individuals from Russia, 35 to 40 in total and aged about 6 to 95 years, were included as donors. About 9.6 milliliters of peripheral blood were collected from each donor into EDTA-treated Vacutainer tubes. Ficoll-Paque density-gradient centrifugation was used to isolate PBMCs, with at least 6.5 million per sample. Total RNA was extracted from PBMCs with Trizol reagent, with at least 5.5 micrograms obtained per sample. Naive CD45RAhigh/CD27high T cell percentages were measured by flow cytometry on a PBMC aliquot from every donor. The source of this sequence is a woman aged 25 to 39 in good health. The specimen sequenced was blood.

The CDR3 sequence is CASSRGLAGGLSSYEQYF. The nucleotide sequence is given as TGTGCCAGCAGCCGCGGACTAGCGGGGGGCCTCAGCTCCTACGAGCAGTACTTC. The rearranged chain carries TRBV13 and TRBJ2-7, with 14 junctional bases fitting TRBD2. Including cysteine and phenylalanine, the CDR3 has 18 amino acids. Only the CDR3 region is kept as DNA, spanning 54 bases read in frame from base 1. The V end gives up 5 bases and the J end 0 bases, leaving 9 bases in the junction not matched to a gene. CDR1 PRHDT and CDR2 FYEKMQ are derived from the germline V gene (reference sequence).